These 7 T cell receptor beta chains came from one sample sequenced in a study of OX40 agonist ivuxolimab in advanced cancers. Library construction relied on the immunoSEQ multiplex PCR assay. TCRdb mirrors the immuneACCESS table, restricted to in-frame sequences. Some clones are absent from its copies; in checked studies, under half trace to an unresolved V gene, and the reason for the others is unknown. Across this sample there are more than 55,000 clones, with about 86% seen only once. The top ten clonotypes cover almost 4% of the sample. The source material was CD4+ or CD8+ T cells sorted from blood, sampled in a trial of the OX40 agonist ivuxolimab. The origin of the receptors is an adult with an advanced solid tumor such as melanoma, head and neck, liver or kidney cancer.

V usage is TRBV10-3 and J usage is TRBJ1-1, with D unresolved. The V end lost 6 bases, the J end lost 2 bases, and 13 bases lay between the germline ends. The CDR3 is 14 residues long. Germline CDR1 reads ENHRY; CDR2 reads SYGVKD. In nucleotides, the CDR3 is TGTGCCATCAGAGACGGTAAGGAAAACACTGAAGCTTTCTTT. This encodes CAIRDGKENTEAFF.

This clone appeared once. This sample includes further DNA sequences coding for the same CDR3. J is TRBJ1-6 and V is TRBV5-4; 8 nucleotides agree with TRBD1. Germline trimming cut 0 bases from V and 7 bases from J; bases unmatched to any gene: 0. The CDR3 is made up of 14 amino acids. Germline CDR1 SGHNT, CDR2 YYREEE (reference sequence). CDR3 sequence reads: CASSLDRGNSPLHF. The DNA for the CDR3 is TGTGCCAGCAGCTTGGACAGGGGGAATTCACCCCTCCACTTT.

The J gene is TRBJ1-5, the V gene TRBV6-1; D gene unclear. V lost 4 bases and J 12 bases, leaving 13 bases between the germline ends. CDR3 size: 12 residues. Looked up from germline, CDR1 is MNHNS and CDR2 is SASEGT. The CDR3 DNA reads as TGTGCCAGCAGTGTCCCAGGCCGGAGCCAGCATTTT. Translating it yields CASSVPGRSQHF.

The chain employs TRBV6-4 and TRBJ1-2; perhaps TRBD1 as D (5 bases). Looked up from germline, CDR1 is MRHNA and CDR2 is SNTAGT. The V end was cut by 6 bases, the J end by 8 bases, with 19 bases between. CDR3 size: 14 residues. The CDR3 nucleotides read TGTGCCAGCAGCGTTGACCGGGGGAGTATAGGCTACACCTTC. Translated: CASSVDRGSIGYTF.

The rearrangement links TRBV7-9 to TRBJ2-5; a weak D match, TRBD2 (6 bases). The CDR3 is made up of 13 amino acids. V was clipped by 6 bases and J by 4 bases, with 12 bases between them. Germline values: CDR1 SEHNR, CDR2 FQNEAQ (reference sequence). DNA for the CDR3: TGTGCCAGCAGGAACCAGGGAGGAGAGACCCAGTACTTC. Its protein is CASRNQGGETQYF.

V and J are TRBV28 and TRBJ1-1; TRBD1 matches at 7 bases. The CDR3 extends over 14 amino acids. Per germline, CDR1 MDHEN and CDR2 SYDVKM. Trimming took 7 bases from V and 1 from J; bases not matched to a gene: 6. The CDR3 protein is CASTPGGRNTEAFF. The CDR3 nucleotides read TGTGCCAGCACCCCAGGGGGAAGGAACACTGAAGCTTTCTTT.

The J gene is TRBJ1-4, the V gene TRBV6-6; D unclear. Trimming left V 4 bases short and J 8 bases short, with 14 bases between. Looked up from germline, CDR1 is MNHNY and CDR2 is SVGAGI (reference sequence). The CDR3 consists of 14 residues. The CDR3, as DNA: TGTGCCAGCAGTTCTCCGGGATACGGAGAAAAACTGTTTTTT. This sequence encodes CASSSPGYGEKLFF.